This T cell receptor (beta chain) was documented in a study of beta chain features in type 1 diabetes. CDR1 and CDR2 from the germline V gene are LNHNV and YYDKDF (reference sequence). The CDR3 contains 12 residues. Trimming took off 3 bases at V and 5 bases at J, with 7 bases between the two ends. Expressed TCRB transcripts were sequenced after all isolated RNA was converted to cDNA. Here immunoSEQ multiplex PCR was the method, and the copy in TCRdb shows in-frame clones only, minus some. The data hold about 900,000 clones, with around a sixth observed a single time. Staining for CD45RO/CCR7/CD25/CD127/CD95/CD27 allowed sorting of CD4+ naive, central memory, regulatory and stem cell-like memory cells.

Sequenced: naive CD4+ T cells from blood. This clonotype was sampled from a woman aged 18-29 years in good health. The chain has TRBV15 and TRBJ1-2; D unresolved. CDR3 loop: CATSRQEYGYTF. CDR3 sequence (DNA): TGTGCCACCAGCAGGCAAGAATATGGCTACACCTTC. The full variable domain, rest sourced from reference TRBV15 and TRBJ1-2, is DAMVIQNPRYQVTQFGKPVTLSCSQTLNHNVMYWYQQKSSQAPKLLFHYYDKDFNNEADTPDNFQSRRPNTSFCFLDIRSPGLGDTAMYLCATSRQEYGYTFGSGTRLTVV.